Only a few counts were recorded for the clone carrying this TCR beta chain. The antigen is unknown. It was via CD45RO/CCR7/CD25/CD127/CD95/CD27 that CD4+ naive, central memory, regulatory and stem cell-like memory cells were sorted. These data belong to a study of beta chain features in type 1 diabetes. Of the isolated RNA, all was reverse transcribed, and so the sequenced material was expressed TCRB transcripts. Some clones are missing from TCRdb's copy, which holds only in-frame ones; the method was immunoSEQ multiplex PCR. The data contain some 500,000 clones, about an eighth of them seen just once; the ten biggest clones take up about 0.045%. This CDR3 has 15 residues. Deletions cut 0 bases from V and 5 bases from J, with 13 bases between. The germline V gene encodes CDR1 MGHRA and CDR2 YSYEKL. Study outcomes and limitations: The study left unresolved whether HLA type influences TCRB rearrangement. In every one of the four CD4+ subsets, TCRB CDR3s were moderately but significantly shorter in Type 1 diabetes patients.

The sequenced sample was naive CD4+ T cells from blood. This sequence was found in a woman aged 18-35 years in good health. This chain links TRBV4-1 with TRBJ2-5; TRBD2 might be the D (6 bases). CDR3 protein: CASSQDDRERETQYF. The CDR3 coding sequence is TGCGCCAGCAGCCAAGACGACCGGGAGAGGGAGACCCAGTACTTC.